Each of the 19 T cell receptor beta chains below was sequenced from the same sample in a study of blood T cell repertoires in COVID-19. Data came from immunoSEQ multiplex PCR; TCRdb stores just in-frame clones and leaves some out. Here the sample spans about 250,000 clones, nearly 90% being singletons. The sample was peripheral blood. These receptors all come from a man younger than 30 with active or convalescent COVID-19.

In DNA form, the CDR3 reads TGTGCCAGTAGCCCCGGGACAGGATACAATGAGCAGTTCTTC. It codes for CASSPGTGYNEQFF. This chain uses TRBV19 with TRBJ2-1, with 8 bases that match TRBD1. The CDR3 totals 14 residues. The junction had 5 bases not matched to a gene; V was cut back by 6 bases and J by 4 bases. Per the germline V gene, CDR1 is LNHDA and CDR2 is SQIVND (reference sequence).

The chain has TRBV18 and TRBJ2-5; no clear D. This CDR3 comprises 14 residues. The germline V gene encodes CDR1 KGHSH and CDR2 LQKENI. V lost 3 bases and J lost 5, with 13 bases in between. The CDR3 DNA follows: TGTGCCAGCTCACCCCCGTCACTCCCGGAGACCCAGTACTTC. Protein product: CASSPPSLPETQYF.

V and J are TRBV5-1 and TRBJ1-4; TRBD1 might be the D (5 bases). V lost 0 bases and J lost 8, with 11 bases in between. CDR1 and CDR2 (germline): SGHRS, YFSETQ. The CDR3 has 14 amino acids. The CDR3 loop is CASSLVGDREKLFF. CDR3 DNA sequence: TGCGCCAGCAGCTTGGTAGGGGATCGGGAAAAACTGTTTTTT.

CDR3 sequence: CAISKIQGQGAWEQYF. For the CDR3, the DNA is TGTGCCATCAGCAAGATTCAAGGACAGGGGGCTTGGGAGCAGTACTTC. The genes are TRBV10-3 and TRBJ2-7; TRBD1 aligns across 11 bases. Germline-derived CDR1 and CDR2 are ENHRY and SYGVKD. Trimming at V came to 6 bases and at J to 7 bases, leaving 14 bases not matched to a gene. This CDR3 is 16 amino acids long.

The chain is built from TRBV2 and TRBJ2-3; possibly TRBD2 for D (6 bases). This CDR3 is 14 amino acids long. CDR1 and CDR2 (germline): SNHLY, FYNNEI. V lost 11 bases, J lost 5 bases, and 20 bases lay in between. The CDR3 bases are TGTGCCTCACGCCCCCGGGCCGGGGGAGATACGCAGTATTTT. Translated: CASRPRAGGDTQYF. Full variable domain (remainder filled in from reference TRBV2 and TRBJ2-3): EPEVTQTPSHQVTQMGQEVILRCVPISNHLYFYWYRQILGQKVEFLVSFYNNEISEKSEIFDDQFSVERPDGSNFTLKIRSTKLEDSAMYFCASRPRAGGDTQYFGPGTRLTVL.

This rearrangement joins TRBV6-2 or TRBV6-3 to TRBJ1-4; D remains ambiguous. The CDR3 sequence is 13 residues long. V lost 6 bases, J lost 8 bases, and 13 bases lay in between. In germline, CDR1 is MNHEY, CDR2 SVGEGT. This CDR3 reads CASSRLGGEKLFF. DNA for the CDR3: TGTGCCAGCAGCCGCCTTGGAGGGGAAAAACTGTTTTTT.

This rearrangement joins TRBV18 to TRBJ1-2, with 8 positions matching TRBD1. This CDR3 has 15 residues. With 0 bases clipped from V and 8 bases from J, the junction kept 8 bases outside the gene matches. Germline values: CDR1 KGHSH, CDR2 LQKENI. The CDR3 nucleotides are TGTGCCAGCTCACCACCTATGACAGGGGCGAACGGCTACACCTTC. This sequence encodes CASSPPMTGANGYTF.

The chain links TRBV29-1 to TRBJ2-1; 13 nucleotides agree with TRBD2. Germline V gene lookup returns CDR1 SQVTM and CDR2 ANQGSEA. Trimming removed 6 bases from V and 6 bases from J; junction bases left unmatched: 5. The CDR3 has 14 amino acids. CDR3 residues: CSVDRTSGSNEQFF. CDR3 nucleotide sequence: TGCAGCGTCGACAGGACTAGCGGGAGCAATGAGCAGTTCTTC.

This sequence joins TRBV6-5 and TRBJ1-3, with 7 nucleotides matching TRBD1. Germline V CDR1 and CDR2: MNHEY, SVGAGI. The CDR3 totals 15 residues. V was pared by 6 bases and J by 4 bases, with 9 bases of the junction left unmatched. CDR3: CASRLTGTAGNTIYF. For the CDR3, the DNA is TGTGCCAGCAGACTAACCGGGACAGCAGGAAACACCATATATTTT.

This clone was observed a handful of times. The gene calls are TRBV28 and TRBJ2-7; TRBD2 might be the D (5 bases). This CDR3 spans 15 amino acids. Trimming removed 5 bases at V and 0 bases at J, with 14 bases between. CDR1 and CDR2 (germline): MDHEN, SYDVKM. The CDR3 DNA follows: TGTGCCAGCAGTAGAATTTCCGGGATCTCCTACGAGCAGTACTTC. Its translation is CASSRISGISYEQYF.

J is TRBJ1-2 and V is TRBV4-3; D perhaps matches TRBD1 (6 bases). This CDR3 spans 14 amino acids. Germline V CDR1 and CDR2: LGHNA, YSLEER. Trimming removed 3 bases from V and 4 bases from J, with 12 bases in between. Here the CDR3 reads CASSQDQGSYGYTF. The CDR3 nucleotides are TGCGCCAGCAGCCAGGACCAGGGGAGCTATGGCTACACCTTC.

In this sample, this clone turned up once. The rearrangement uses TRBV6-2 or TRBV6-3 and TRBJ2-3; the match to TRBD2 covers 9 bases. Unmatched junction bases numbered 4, after V lost 6 bases and J lost 0 bases. The CDR3 covers 15 residues. In germline, CDR1 is MNHEY, CDR2 SVGEGT. Written as DNA, the CDR3 is TGTGCCAGCAGCAGACTAGCGGCGAGCACAGATACGCAGTATTTT. Encoded protein: CASSRLAASTDTQYF.

Comments on this clone: The sample contains more than one DNA sequence encoding this CDR3. The chain combines TRBV6-5 with TRBJ1-1; TRBD1 is a possible D gene (5 bases). The CDR3 covers 14 residues. Germline V gives CDR1 MNHEY, CDR2 SVGAGI. V shed 0 bases and J shed 4 bases, with 9 bases lying between them. As DNA, the CDR3 is TGTGCCAGCAGTTACTCGGGGGGTGGCACTGAAGCTTTCTTT. It encodes CASSYSGGGTEAFF.

The rearrangement joins TRBV6-6 to TRBJ1-5, with D possibly being TRBD1 (6 bases). Trimming removed 6 bases at V and 7 bases at J, with 10 bases between. The CDR3 loop spans 12 amino acids. Germline CDR1 and CDR2: MNHNY and SVGAGI (reference sequence). The CDR3, as DNA: TGTGCCAGCAGAACAGGGTTGCAGCCCCAGCATTTT. This codes for CASRTGLQPQHF.

This clone was recorded once. V is TRBV18 and J is TRBJ1-4; D is possibly TRBD1 (6 bases). V was pared by 2 bases and J by 4 bases, with 11 bases between. This CDR3 has 15 amino acids. Per the germline V gene, CDR1 is KGHSH and CDR2 is LQKENI. This chain's CDR3 is CASSPGGRGNEKLFF. The CDR3 DNA reads TGTGCCAGCTCACCAGGGGGCAGGGGTAATGAAAAACTGTTTTTT. The entire variable domain, with the rest obtained from reference TRBV18 and TRBJ1-4, is as follows: NAGVMQNPRHLVRRRGQEARLRCSPMKGHSHVYWYRQLPEEGLKFMVYLQKENIIDESGMPKERFSAEFPKEGPSILRIQQVVRGDSAAYFCASSPGGRGNEKLFFGSGTQLSVL.

The chain is built from TRBV28 and TRBJ2-6; 10 positions match TRBD1. The V and J ends lost 5 bases and 2 bases, in that order; junction bases with no gene match: 9. CDR3 size: 18 residues. Looked up from germline, CDR1 is MDHEN and CDR2 is SYDVKM. The CDR3 region is CASSPRQGALAGANVLTF. In nucleotides, the CDR3 is TGTGCCAGCAGTCCCCGACAGGGGGCATTAGCTGGGGCCAACGTCCTGACTTTC.

V and J are TRBV14 and TRBJ1-2; 7 nucleotides line up with TRBD1. The CDR3 spans 13 residues. Germline loops: CDR1 SGHDN, CDR2 FVKESK. Trimming at V came to 5 bases and at J to 2 bases, leaving 2 bases not matched to a gene. The CDR3 DNA sequence: TGTGCCAGCAGCTTGGGACAGAACTATGGCTACACCTTC. Residues: CASSLGQNYGYTF.

The chain couples TRBV7-8 to TRBJ2-1; TRBD2 aligns across 15 bases. Germline V CDR1 and CDR2: SGHVS, FQNEAQ. Germline trimming cut 5 bases from V and 6 bases from J; bases unmatched to any gene: 2. The CDR3 spans 15 residues. CDR3 sequence reads: CASSRTSGRGNEQFF. CDR3 in DNA: TGTGCCAGCAGCAGGACTAGCGGGAGGGGCAATGAGCAGTTCTTC.

V and J are TRBV6-2 or TRBV6-3 and TRBJ1-2, with D perhaps TRBD1 (6 bases). CDR1 and CDR2 (germline): MNHEY, SVGEGT. This CDR3 is built from 13 residues. Trimming left V 5 bases short and J 8 bases short, with 15 bases between. CDR3 in amino acids: CASSDPGGRGYTF. CDR3 DNA sequence: TGTGCCAGCAGTGACCCGGGGGGCCGGGGCTACACCTTC.